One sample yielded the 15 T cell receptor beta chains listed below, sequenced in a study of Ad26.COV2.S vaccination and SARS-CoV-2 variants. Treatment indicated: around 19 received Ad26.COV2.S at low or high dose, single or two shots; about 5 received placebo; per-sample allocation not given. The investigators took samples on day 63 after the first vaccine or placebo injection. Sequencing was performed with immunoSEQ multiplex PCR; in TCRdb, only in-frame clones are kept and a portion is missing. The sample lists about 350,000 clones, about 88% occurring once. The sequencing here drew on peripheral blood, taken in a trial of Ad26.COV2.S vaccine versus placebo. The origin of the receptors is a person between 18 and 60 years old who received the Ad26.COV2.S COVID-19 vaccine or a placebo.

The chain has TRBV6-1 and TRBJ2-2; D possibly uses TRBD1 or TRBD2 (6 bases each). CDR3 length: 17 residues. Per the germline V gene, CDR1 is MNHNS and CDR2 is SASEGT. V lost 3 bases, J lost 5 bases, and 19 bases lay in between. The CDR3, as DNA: TGTGCCAGCAGTGAGGTGGAGGGACGGGGGCTAACCGGGGAGCTGTTTTTT. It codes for CASSEVEGRGLTGELFF.

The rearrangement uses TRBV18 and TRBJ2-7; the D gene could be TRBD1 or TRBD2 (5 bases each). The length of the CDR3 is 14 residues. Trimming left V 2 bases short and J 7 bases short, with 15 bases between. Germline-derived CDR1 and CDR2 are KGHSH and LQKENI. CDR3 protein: CASSPESGRREQYF. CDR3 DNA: TGTGCCAGCTCACCAGAGTCAGGGCGGAGGGAGCAGTACTTC.

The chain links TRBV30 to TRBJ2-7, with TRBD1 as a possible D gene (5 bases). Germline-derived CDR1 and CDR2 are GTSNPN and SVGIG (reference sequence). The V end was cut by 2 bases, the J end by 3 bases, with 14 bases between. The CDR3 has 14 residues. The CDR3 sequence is CAWSPQGLVYEQYF. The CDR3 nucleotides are TGTGCCTGGAGTCCTCAGGGTCTTGTCTACGAGCAGTACTTC.

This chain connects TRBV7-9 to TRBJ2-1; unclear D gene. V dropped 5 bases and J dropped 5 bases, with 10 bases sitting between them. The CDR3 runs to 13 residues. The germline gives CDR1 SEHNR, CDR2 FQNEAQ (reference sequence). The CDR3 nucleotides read TGTGCCAGCAGCCCATCATATCACAATGAGCAGTTCTTC. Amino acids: CASSPSYHNEQFF.

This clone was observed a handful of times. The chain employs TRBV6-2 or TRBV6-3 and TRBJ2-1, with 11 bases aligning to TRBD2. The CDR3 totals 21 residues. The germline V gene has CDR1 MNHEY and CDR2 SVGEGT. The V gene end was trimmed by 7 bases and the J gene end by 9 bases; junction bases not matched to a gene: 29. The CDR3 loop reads CASTPLFEAWLAGGLRGEQFF. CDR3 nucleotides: TGTGCCAGCACCCCCCTCTTTGAGGCATGGCTAGCGGGAGGTCTACGGGGTGAGCAGTTCTTC.

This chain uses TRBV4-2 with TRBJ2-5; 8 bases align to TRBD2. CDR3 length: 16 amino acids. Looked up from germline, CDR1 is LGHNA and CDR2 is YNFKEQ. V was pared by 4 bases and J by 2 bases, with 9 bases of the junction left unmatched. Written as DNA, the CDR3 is TGTGCCAGCAGCCCGCGAGGAGTAGCGGGGCAAGAGACCCAGTACTTC. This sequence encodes CASSPRGVAGQETQYF.

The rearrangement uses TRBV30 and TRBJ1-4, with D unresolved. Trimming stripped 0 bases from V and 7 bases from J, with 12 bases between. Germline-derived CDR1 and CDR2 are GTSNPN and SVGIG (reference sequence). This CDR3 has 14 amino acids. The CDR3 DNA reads TGTGCCTGGAGTGTGATTCGGGTCGGTGAAAAACTGTTTTTT. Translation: CAWSVIRVGEKLFF.

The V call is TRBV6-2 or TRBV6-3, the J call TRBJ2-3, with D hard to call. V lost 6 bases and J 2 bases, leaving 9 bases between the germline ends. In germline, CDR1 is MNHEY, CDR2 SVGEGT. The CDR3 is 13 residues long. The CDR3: CASSLLYTDTQYF. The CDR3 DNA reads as TGTGCCAGCAGCTTACTGTACACAGATACGCAGTATTTT.

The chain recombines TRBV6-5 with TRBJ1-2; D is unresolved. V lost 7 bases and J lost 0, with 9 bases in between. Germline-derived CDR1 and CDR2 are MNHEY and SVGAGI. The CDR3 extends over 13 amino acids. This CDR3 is CASNGLTNYGYTF. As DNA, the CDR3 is TGTGCCAGCAATGGTCTCACTAACTATGGCTACACCTTC.

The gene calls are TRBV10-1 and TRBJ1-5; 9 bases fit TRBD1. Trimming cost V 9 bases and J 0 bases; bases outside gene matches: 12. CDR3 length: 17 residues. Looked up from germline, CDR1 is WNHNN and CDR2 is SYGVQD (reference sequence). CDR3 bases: TGCGCCAGTGTCCGGGACAGGGCTCCCCTTAGCAATCAGCCCCAGCATTTT. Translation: CASVRDRAPLSNQPQHF.

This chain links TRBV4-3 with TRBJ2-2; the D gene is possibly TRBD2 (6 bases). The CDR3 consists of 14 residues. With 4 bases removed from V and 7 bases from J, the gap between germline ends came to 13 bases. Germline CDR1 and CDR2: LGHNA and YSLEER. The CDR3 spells CASSPSREFGELFF. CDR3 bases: TGCGCCAGCAGCCCCTCACGGGAGTTCGGGGAGCTGTTTTTT.

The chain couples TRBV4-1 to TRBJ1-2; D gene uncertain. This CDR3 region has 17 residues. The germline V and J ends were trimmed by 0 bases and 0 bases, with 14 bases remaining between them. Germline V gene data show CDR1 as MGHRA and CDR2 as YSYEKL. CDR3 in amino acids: CASSQESASVANYGYTF. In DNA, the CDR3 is TGCGCCAGCAGCCAAGAGTCTGCGTCTGTCGCTAACTATGGCTACACCTTC.

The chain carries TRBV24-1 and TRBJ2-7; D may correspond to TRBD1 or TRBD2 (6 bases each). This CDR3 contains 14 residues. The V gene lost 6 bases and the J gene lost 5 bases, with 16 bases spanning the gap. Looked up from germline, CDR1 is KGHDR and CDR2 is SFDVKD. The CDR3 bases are TGTGCCACCAGTAAACCCATGGGGGGCGACGAGCAGTACTTC. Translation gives CATSKPMGGDEQYF.

The chain's CDR3 is CASTPLSGGRGGYTF. CDR3 nucleotide sequence: TGTGCCAGCACTCCTTTGTCGGGGGGCAGAGGTGGCTACACCTTC. The V and J genes are TRBV27 and TRBJ1-2; D possibly corresponds to TRBD1 (6 bases). The CDR3 is 15 residues long. V lost 7 bases to trimming and J lost 7 bases, with 22 bases between them. Germline V CDR1 and CDR2: MNHEY, SMNVEV (reference sequence).

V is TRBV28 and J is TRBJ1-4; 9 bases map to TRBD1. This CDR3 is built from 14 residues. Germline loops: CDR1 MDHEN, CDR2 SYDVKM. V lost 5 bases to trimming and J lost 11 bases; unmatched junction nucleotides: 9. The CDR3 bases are TGTGCCAGCAGTCTGAACAGGGGGCAAGGGAAACTGTTTTTT. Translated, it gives CASSLNRGQGKLFF.